The 2 T cell receptor beta chains below all came from one sample that was sequenced in a study of regulatory T cells in long-lasting Graves disease. The time point is: persistent/refractory GD, antithyroid drugs over 5 years with positive TRAb. Scientists built the TCR library using RNA that was extracted from PBMCs. Relying on iRepertoire HTBI primers and Arm-PCR of CDR3 regions, the team built TCR beta libraries. TCRdb fed the multiplex PCR reads into MiXCR, producing one record per CDR3 protein. The sample holds 500,000 to 800,000 distinct CDR3 sequences, 25% to 30% seen once. The sequenced sample was peripheral blood mononuclear cells (PBMCs), obtained when the disease was refractory, from a patient treated with antithyroid drugs. The origin of the receptors is a female donor with Graves disease.

V gene TRBV28 combines with J gene TRBJ1-4, with a possible D match to TRBD1 (5 bases). Trimming removed 5 bases from V and 0 bases from J, with 10 bases in between. In germline, CDR1 is MDHEN, CDR2 SYDVKM. The CDR3 has 15 residues. The CDR3 here is CASSTQVSTNEKLFF. CDR3 nucleotides: TGTGCCAGCAGTACACAGGTGTCAACTAATGAAAAACTGTTTTTT.

The table lists this clonotype with a few counts. This sequence joins TRBV19 and TRBJ1-5; a weak D match, TRBD1 (6 bases). Germline CDR1 LNHDA, CDR2 SQIVND (reference sequence). This CDR3 is 16 amino acids long. V was clipped by 5 bases and J by 3 bases, with 17 bases between them. In DNA form, the CDR3 reads TGTGCCAGTAGTCCACGGAGACAGGCCAACAATCAGCCCCAGCATTTT. As protein: CASSPRRQANNQPQHF. Variable domain in full (rest from reference TRBV19 and TRBJ1-5): DGGITQSPKYLFRKEGQNVTLSCEQNLNHDAMYWYRQDPGQGLRLIYYSQIVNDFQKGDIAEGYSVSREKKESFPLTVTSAQKNPTAFYLCASSPRRQANNQPQHFGDGTRLSIL.